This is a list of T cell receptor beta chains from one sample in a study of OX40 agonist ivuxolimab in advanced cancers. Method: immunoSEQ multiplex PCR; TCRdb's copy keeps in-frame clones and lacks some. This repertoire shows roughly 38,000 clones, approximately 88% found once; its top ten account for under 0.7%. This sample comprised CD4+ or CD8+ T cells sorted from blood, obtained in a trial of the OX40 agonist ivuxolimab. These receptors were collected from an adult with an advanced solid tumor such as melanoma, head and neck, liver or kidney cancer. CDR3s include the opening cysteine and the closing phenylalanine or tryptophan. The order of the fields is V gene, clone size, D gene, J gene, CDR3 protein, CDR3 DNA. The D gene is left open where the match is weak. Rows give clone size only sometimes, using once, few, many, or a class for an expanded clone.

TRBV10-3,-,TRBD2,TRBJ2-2,CAISRASGGTGELFF,TGTGCCATCAGCCGGGCTAGCGGGGGAACCGGGGAGCTGTTTTTT
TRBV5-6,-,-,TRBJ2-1,CASNPPLGEQFF,TGTGCCAGCAACCCACCACTCGGTGAGCAGTTCTTC
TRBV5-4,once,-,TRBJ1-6,CASRAGTTESLHF,TGTGCCAGCAGGGCCGGGACTACCGAGTCCCTCCACTTT
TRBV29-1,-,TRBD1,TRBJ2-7,CSVAHRDRGGEQYF,TGCAGCGTCGCCCACCGGGACAGGGGGGGAGAGCAGTACTTC
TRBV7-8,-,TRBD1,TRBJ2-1,CASSILDRGGFNEQFF,TGTGCCAGCAGCATCCTCGACAGGGGGGGATTCAATGAGCAGTTCTTC
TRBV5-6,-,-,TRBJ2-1,CASSFGMGSYNEQFF,TGTGCCAGCAGCTTTGGGATGGGCTCCTACAATGAGCAGTTCTTC
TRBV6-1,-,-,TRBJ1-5,CASSPIRGGQPQHF,TGTGCCAGCAGTCCGATTAGGGGAGGTCAGCCCCAGCATTTT
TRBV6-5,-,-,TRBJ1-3,CASSYSVRGNTIYF,TGTGCCAGCAGTTACAGTGTCCGCGGAAACACCATATATTTT
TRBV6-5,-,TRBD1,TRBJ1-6,CASSYPRGTGVSPLHF,TGTGCCAGCAGTTACCCGCGGGGGACAGGGGTTTCACCCCTCCACTTT
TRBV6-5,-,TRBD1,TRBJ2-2,CASSPQGANTGELFF,TGTGCCAGCAGTCCACAGGGGGCGAACACCGGGGAGCTGTTTTTT
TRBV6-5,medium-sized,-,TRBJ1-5,CASGMVEPQHF,TGTGCCAGCGGAATGGTTGAGCCCCAGCATTTT
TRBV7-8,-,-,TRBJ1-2,CASSLGQVAEGYTF,TGTGCCAGCAGCTTAGGACAGGTCGCGGAGGGCTACACCTTC
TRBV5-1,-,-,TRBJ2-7,CASSSTSLPVGEQYF,TGCGCCAGCAGCTCGACAAGCCTTCCGGTGGGCGAGCAGTACTTC
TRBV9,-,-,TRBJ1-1,CASSSRVRGAEAFF,TGTGCCAGCAGCTCCCGGGTCCGTGGCGCTGAAGCTTTCTTT
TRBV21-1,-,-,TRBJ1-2,CASSTTGGTRGLRYGYTF,TGTGCCAGCAGCACCACCGGCGGGACACGGGGACTACGCTATGGCTACACCTTC
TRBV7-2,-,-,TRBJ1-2,CASSSGRDSPHGYTF,TGTGCCAGCAGTTCCGGCCGGGACTCCCCTCATGGCTACACCTTC
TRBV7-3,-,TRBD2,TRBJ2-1,CASSLTRTSGAGEQFF,TGTGCCAGCAGCTTAACGCGGACTAGCGGGGCAGGAGAGCAGTTCTTC
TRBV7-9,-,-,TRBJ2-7,CASSLETTAQYF,TGTGCCAGCAGCTTAGAGACAACGGCGCAGTACTTC
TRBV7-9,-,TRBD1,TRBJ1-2,CASSRDRDGGYTF,TGTGCCAGCAGTCGTGACAGGGACGGTGGCTACACCTTC
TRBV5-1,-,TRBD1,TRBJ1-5,CASSLFGLDRVSSNQPQHF,TGCGCCAGCAGCTTGTTTGGGTTGGACAGGGTTTCTAGCAATCAGCCCCAGCATTTT
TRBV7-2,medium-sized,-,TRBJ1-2,CASSYGGSYTF,TGTGCCAGCAGCTATGGAGGGAGCTACACCTTC
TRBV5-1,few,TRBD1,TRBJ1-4,CASSPSGTGVEKLFF,TGCGCCAGCAGCCCTTCCGGGACAGGGGTTGAAAAACTGTTTTTT
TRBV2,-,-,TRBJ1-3,CASSETSGAISGNTIYF,TGTGCCAGCAGTGAAACCTCAGGGGCAATCTCTGGAAACACCATATATTTT
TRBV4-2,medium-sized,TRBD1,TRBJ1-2,CASSQLTGDYGYTF,TGTGCCAGCAGCCAATTGACAGGGGATTATGGCTACACCTTC
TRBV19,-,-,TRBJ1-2,CASSIGRTLYGYTF,TGTGCCAGTAGTATTGGAAGGACTCTCTATGGCTACACCTTC
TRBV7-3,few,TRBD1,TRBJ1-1,CASSRRQGRPTEAFF,TGTGCCAGCAGCCGCCGACAGGGGCGACCAACTGAAGCTTTCTTT
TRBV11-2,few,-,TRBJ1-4,CASSLGRRGANEKLFF,TGTGCCAGCAGCTTAGGGCGTAGGGGAGCTAATGAAAAACTGTTTTTT
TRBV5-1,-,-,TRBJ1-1,CASSSSQGLNTEAFF,TGCGCCAGCAGCTCCTCTCAGGGACTGAACACTGAAGCTTTCTTT